The 11 T cell receptor beta chains below all came from one sample that was sequenced in a study of radiotherapy plus CTLA-4 blockade in lung cancer. Sequencing used immunoSEQ multiplex PCR; TCRdb keeps in-frame clones, though not all of them. The data hold about 32,000 clones, with 70% to 90% observed a single time. The sample here was peripheral blood, taken from a patient treated with radiotherapy plus ipilimumab. The receptors were sampled from a human donor with non-small cell lung cancer that progressed on radiotherapy plus ipilimumab.

The rearrangement uses TRBV14 and TRBJ2-1, with D possibly matching TRBD1 (6 bases). The germline CDR1 and CDR2 sequences are SGHDN and FVKESK. This CDR3 region has 16 residues. Between the trimmed V and J ends, which lost 0 bases and 0 bases, there was a span of 9 bases. As DNA, the CDR3 is TGTGCCAGCAGCCAAGATTTAGGGGGCTCCTACAATGAGCAGTTCTTC. This sequence encodes CASSQDLGGSYNEQFF.

The gene calls are TRBV19 and TRBJ2-2; 12 nucleotides match TRBD2. After removal of 2 bases from V and 5 bases from J, the junction contained 9 bases not matched to a gene. Germline values: CDR1 LNHDA, CDR2 SQIVND (reference sequence). The CDR3 has 18 residues. In DNA, the CDR3 is TGTGCCAGTAGTATATGGTCTAGCGGGGGGGCGAGGACCGGGGAGCTGTTTTTT. Translated, it gives CASSIWSSGGARTGELFF.

This rearrangement joins TRBV7-8 to TRBJ2-7; a weak D match, TRBD1 (6 bases). The CDR3 has 14 amino acids. Germline CDR1 SGHVS, CDR2 FQNEAQ. Trimming removed 0 bases at V and 10 bases at J, with 16 bases between. This CDR3 is CASSLAAGAAVQYF. The CDR3 DNA sequence: TGTGCCAGCAGCTTAGCGGCAGGGGCCGCCGTACAGTACTTC.

The chain recombines TRBV7-8 with TRBJ2-2; 9 bases are a match to TRBD1. The CDR3 covers 15 residues. Germline CDR1 reads SGHVS; CDR2 reads FQNEAQ. The V and J ends lost 8 bases and 0 bases, in that order; junction bases with no gene match: 4. The CDR3 here is CASRTGAANTGELFF. CDR3 coding DNA: TGTGCCAGCCGGACAGGGGCTGCGAACACCGGGGAGCTGTTTTTT.

The CDR3 spells CASARAGETQYF. In DNA, the CDR3 is TGTGCCAGCGCCCGGGCGGGAGAGACCCAGTACTTC. The chain recombines TRBV6-6 with TRBJ2-5, with TRBD2 as a possible D gene (5 bases). CDR1 MNHNY and CDR2 SVGAGI come from the germline V gene (reference sequence). V shed 8 bases and J shed 4 bases, with 11 bases lying between them. The CDR3 extends over 12 amino acids.

A note on this clone: At one boundary the junction diverges from the germline segment, which might be a read error. Different DNA sequences within this sample yield the same CDR3. V is TRBV13 and J is TRBJ1-1; weak D call: TRBD1 (6 bases). Germline V CDR1 and CDR2: PRHDT, FYEKMQ (reference sequence). The CDR3 totals 17 residues. The CDR3 sequence: CASSLVTTGKVNTEAFF. The DNA for the CDR3 is TGTGCCAGCAGTTTAGTGACCACAGGGAAGGTGAACACTGAAGCTTTCTTT.

This clone was found a few times. This chain links TRBV13 with TRBJ2-1; D gene unclear. V was trimmed by 5 bases and J by 2 bases, leaving 10 bases between them. Germline lookup yields CDR1 PRHDT and CDR2 FYEKMQ (reference sequence). The CDR3 consists of 14 residues. This CDR3 is CASSPPRTYNEQFF. The CDR3 region has the DNA TGTGCCAGCAGCCCCCCCCGTACCTACAATGAGCAGTTCTTC. Filled out from reference TRBV13 and TRBJ2-1, the complete variable domain reads AAGVIQSPRHLIKEKRETATLKCYPIPRHDTVYWYQQGPGQDPQFLISFYEKMQSDKGSIPDRFSAQQFSDYHSELNMSSLELGDSALYFCASSPPRTYNEQFFGPGTRLTVL.

This clone appeared a few times. CDR3 in amino acids: CASSYRVSYEQYF. As DNA, the CDR3 is TGTGCCAGTAGTTACAGGGTTTCCTACGAGCAGTACTTC. The rearrangement joins TRBV19 to TRBJ2-7; perhaps TRBD1 as D (6 bases). V was clipped by 5 bases and J by 1 base, with 9 bases between them. The length of the CDR3 is 13 residues. The germline V gene has CDR1 LNHDA and CDR2 SQIVND (reference sequence).

The chain carries TRBV10-3 and TRBJ1-2, with 7 bases lining up with TRBD1. The CDR3 has 14 residues. The V and J ends lost 0 bases and 8 bases, in that order; junction bases with no gene match: 6. Per the germline V gene, CDR1 is ENHRY and CDR2 is SYGVKD. CDR3 protein: CAISESTGRGGYTF. The CDR3 nucleotides read TGTGCCATCAGTGAGTCGACAGGGCGGGGAGGCTACACCTTC.

This clone was observed a few times. V and J are TRBV27 and TRBJ1-5; D remains ambiguous. The CDR3 totals 13 residues. The germline CDR1 and CDR2 sequences are MNHEY and SMNVEV (reference sequence). V was trimmed by 5 bases and J by 6 bases, leaving 11 bases between them. CDR3 in amino acids: CASSKSPGQPQHF. Written as DNA, the CDR3 is TGTGCCAGCAGTAAAAGTCCGGGTCAGCCCCAGCATTTT.

J is TRBJ2-7 and V is TRBV4-2, with a tentative D call TRBD2 (6 bases). V lost 0 bases to trimming and J lost 3 bases, with 12 bases between them. The CDR3 covers 15 residues. CDR1 and CDR2 from the germline V gene are LGHNA and YNFKEQ. The CDR3 coding sequence is TGTGCCAGCAGCCAAGAAATGAGGGACTTCTACGAGCAGTACTTC. It encodes CASSQEMRDFYEQYF.